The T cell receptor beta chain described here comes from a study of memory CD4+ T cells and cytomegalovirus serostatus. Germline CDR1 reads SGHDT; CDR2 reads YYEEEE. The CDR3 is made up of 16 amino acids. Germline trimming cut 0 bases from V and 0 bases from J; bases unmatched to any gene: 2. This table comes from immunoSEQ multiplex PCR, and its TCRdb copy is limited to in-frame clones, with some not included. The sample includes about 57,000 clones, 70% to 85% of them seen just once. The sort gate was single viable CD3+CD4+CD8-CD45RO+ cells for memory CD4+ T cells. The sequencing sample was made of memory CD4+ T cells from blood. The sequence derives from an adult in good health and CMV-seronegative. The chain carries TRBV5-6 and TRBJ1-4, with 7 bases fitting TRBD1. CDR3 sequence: CASSLEGATTNEKLFF. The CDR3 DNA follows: TGTGCCAGCAGCTTGGAGGGGGCGACAACTAATGAAAAACTGTTTTTT.